The present entry profiles one T cell receptor beta chain with its context. This clonotype has a count of ten or more. Its antigen target is currently unknown. No much larger clonotype is one base removed from it; base qualities were not supplied. The roughly 39 donors, aged roughly 6 to 90 years, were systemically healthy Caucasian individuals from Russia. Each donor gave ten milliliters of peripheral blood, collected into EDTA-treated Vacutainer tubes. Ficoll-Paque density-gradient centrifugation was used to isolate PBMCs, with at least 6 million obtained per sample. Trizol reagent was used to extract total RNA from the PBMCs, yielding at least 5.5 micrograms per sample. Naive CD45RAhigh/CD27high T cell percentages were measured by flow cytometry on a PBMC aliquot from every donor. This sample is part of a study of blood T cells in healthy people across ages (dated by TCRdb to the mid-2010s). With respect to the entire study: In model experiments, template switching captured roughly one uniquely barcoded TCR beta cDNA molecule for every two T cells. Using deep sequencing normalized with unique cDNA molecular identifiers, the study measured how TCR beta repertoire diversity changes with age. Four age groups were formed from the donors: young (average approximately 15 years), middle-aged (around 39), aged (approximately 60) and long-lived (around 80). To avoid experimental bias, donors of different ages were spread randomly across the sequencing lanes. Two additional independent replicas of 1 million unique cDNA reads from the same blood draw were analyzed for two donors (one aged 18 to 30 and one aged 80 or older).

Findings and caveats that apply to the study as a whole: Compared with the aged group, the long-lived group had more naive CD4+ T cells, fewer expanded clones and increased TCR diversity, suggesting age selection. As age increased, observed TCR beta diversity per million T cells dropped in a roughly linear way, and a significant reduction was already evident by age 40. Estimates of total diversity based on one million sequenced T cells were regarded as lower bounds and as underestimates. Because profiling used bulk unsorted PBMCs, naive and antigen-experienced compartments could not be compared conclusively. A strong correlation was found between observed TCR beta diversity and the percentage of naive T cells measured by flow cytometry. The CMV infection status of donors was not known, potentially confounding age-related changes in expanded clonotypes.

V loses 4 bases of germline sequence and J loses 2 bases, and the interval between the two ends is 14 bases. Taken from cysteine to phenylalanine, the CDR3 has 15 residues. Solely the CDR3 DNA is kept, with 45 bases framed from the first base. The method was 5' RACE. Instrument used: Illumina HiSeq 2500. The second PCR ran for about 6 to 12 cycles and used a J-beta primer mix along with a sample-barcoded 5' primer. A template-switch 5' adaptor carrying 12 random nucleotides introduced a unique molecular identifier onto each TCR beta cDNA molecule. Each sample yielded at least 2.5 million CDR3-containing paired-end reads. First-strand cDNA was synthesized from all RNA with the Mint cDNA synthesis kit, primed by a TRBC-specific oligonucleotide. Following uracil-DNA glycosylase treatment, all cDNA underwent a first 18-cycle PCR with the universal primers M1SS and BC2_uni_R. From the authors' description of their analysis: Each sample was normalized by randomly selecting 1 million high-quality reads, each carrying a distinct molecular identifier. Reads sharing molecular identifiers were discarded rather than binned into consensus sequences. CDR3 identification, clonotype clustering and error correction used MiTCR with a Q25 quality threshold and the strictest error-elimination algorithm. A nonparametric unseen species model with Euler transformation was used to estimate a lower bound on total TCR beta diversity. The raw public data were reprocessed by TCRdb itself: fastp quality trimming at Q25, MiXCR clonotype calling, in-frame beta chains only. Identical CDR3 proteins give one entry, which carries the most common genes and DNA. The V and J calls shown here were made by TCRdb, not taken from the authors' results. For this sample there are 700,000 to 850,000 distinct CDR3 sequences; about 34% appear just once. The ten largest account for 10% to 15% of the sample.

The sequence derives from a man aged 18 to 30 in good health. Sequenced sample: blood. The chain links TRBV12-3 or TRBV12-4 with TRBJ1-2; there is no confident call for the D gene. The nucleotide sequence reads as follows: TGTGCCAGCAGTTCCCCGGCTAATTTGAACTATGGCTACACCTTC. Its translation reads: CASSSPANLNYGYTF.